This T cell receptor (beta chain) was obtained from a study of cytomegalovirus exposure and HLA in healthy donors. Overall study: The 90 to 150 validation repertoires and the roughly 670 first-cohort repertoires shared a platform, a later analysis reported. Whole-study results and caveats: Among TCR beta chains, those listed as cytomegalovirus-associated numbered some 160. In vitro data verified a few CMV-associated chains as specific for CMV antigens. A classifier reportedly called cytomegalovirus status with high sensitivity and specificity.

Sequenced by immunoSEQ multiplex PCR; TCRdb stores in-frame clones only, minus some. This sample carries about 170,000 clones, approximately 87% of them seen once, and the ten largest clones take 5.7%. With regard to this clone: Its target is not known.

Trimming took 1 base from V and 5 from J; bases not matched to a gene: 3. In germline, CDR1 is LGHNA, CDR2 YNFKEQ. The CDR3 spans 15 residues. This sequence joins TRBV4-2 and TRBJ1-1; 11 nucleotides align to TRBD1. The TCR originated in a woman aged 25 to 39 in good health and CMV-seronegative. Specimen: PBMCs. CDR3 residues: CASSQGGQGGTEAFF. DNA for the CDR3: TGTGCCAGCAGCCAAGGGGGACAGGGGGGAACTGAAGCTTTCTTT.